The rows below give T cell receptor beta chains drawn from one sample of a study of beta chain features in type 1 diabetes. This table comes from immunoSEQ multiplex PCR, and its TCRdb copy is limited to in-frame clones, with some not included. The sample consists of over 350,000 clones, roughly 16% of them appearing once. Input material: naive CD4+ T cells from blood. Receptors originate from a woman under 30 in good health. CDR3s include the opening cysteine and the closing phenylalanine or tryptophan. The D gene is left open where the match is weak. Some rows mark clone size as missing; the rest say once, few, many or name a class of expanded clone.

J gene,clone size,D gene,V gene,CDR3 protein,CDR3 DNA
TRBJ2-7,.,.,TRBV9,CASNQGYEQYF,TGTGCCAGCAATCAGGGCTACGAGCAGTACTTC
TRBJ1-2,.,.,TRBV30,CAWSVRSGSGYTF,TGTGCCTGGAGTGTAAGGTCCGGGTCAGGCTACACCTTC
TRBJ2-6,.,.,TRBV9,CASSVGRRTQTGANVLTF,TGTGCCAGCAGCGTAGGAAGGAGGACCCAAACCGGGGCCAACGTCCTGACTTTC
TRBJ1-5,.,.,TRBV2,CASSRSQGSGNQPQHF,TGTGCCAGCAGCAGGAGCCAGGGGAGCGGCAATCAGCCCCAGCATTTT
TRBJ1-2,.,.,TRBV11-2,CASSLQPTERGYTF,TGTGCCAGCAGCTTACAGCCGACCGAGCGAGGCTACACCTTC
TRBJ1-2,few,TRBD1,TRBV27,CASLGTASRGYYGYTF,TGTGCCAGTCTTGGGACAGCGTCCCGGGGATACTATGGCTACACCTTC
TRBJ1-2,.,.,TRBV7-9,CASSYVGAYGYTF,TGTGCCAGCAGCTATGTGGGGGCATATGGCTACACCTTC
TRBJ1-2,few,.,TRBV1,CTSSQNRGNYGYTF,TGCACCAGCAGCCAAAACAGGGGAAACTATGGCTACACCTTC
TRBJ2-7,.,.,TRBV7-2,CASSLFSEQYF,TGTGCCAGCAGCTTATTCAGCGAGCAGTACTTC
TRBJ2-7,.,TRBD2,TRBV7-2,CASSRSGRAYEQYF,TGTGCCAGCAGCCGGAGCGGGAGGGCCTACGAGCAGTACTTC
TRBJ2-7,.,.,TRBV30,CAWSVATYEQYF,TGTGCCTGGAGTGTGGCCACCTACGAGCAGTACTTC
TRBJ2-7,.,.,TRBV6-6,CASGSGTYYEQYF,TGTGCCAGCGGATCCGGGACTTACTACGAGCAGTACTTC
TRBJ1-1,few,.,TRBV9,CASSGEGVSTEAFF,TGTGCCAGCAGCGGAGAAGGGGTTTCCACTGAAGCTTTCTTT
TRBJ2-2,.,.,TRBV19,CASSGQNTGELFF,TGTGCCAGTAGTGGACAGAACACCGGGGAGCTGTTTTTT
TRBJ2-7,few,.,TRBV7-2,CASSPAAGRTVGEQYF,TGTGCCAGCAGTCCGGCTGCGGGGCGGACTGTAGGGGAGCAGTACTTC
TRBJ2-3,.,TRBD2,TRBV9,CASSNNTSGRGDTQYF,TGTGCCAGCAGCAACAATACTAGCGGGAGGGGAGATACGCAGTATTTT
TRBJ2-3,few,.,TRBV30,CAWSSGTPGADTQYF,TGTGCCTGGAGTTCCGGGACTCCGGGGGCAGATACGCAGTATTTT
TRBJ2-1,few,.,TRBV11-2,CAGGGGTSRGNEQFF,TGTGCCGGCGGTGGGGGAACTTCCCGGGGGAATGAGCAGTTCTTC
TRBJ1-5,few,TRBD1,TRBV30,CAWRSGQSGPFYQPQHF,TGTGCCTGGAGATCGGGACAGTCTGGCCCCTTTTATCAGCCCCAGCATTTT
TRBJ1-1,.,.,TRBV29-1,CSAQENTEAFF,TGCAGCGCTCAGGAGAACACTGAAGCTTTCTTT
TRBJ2-3,few,TRBD2,TRBV27,CASSSGLAGGTDTQYF,TGTGCCAGCAGTTCGGGACTAGCGGGGGGCACAGATACGCAGTATTTT
TRBJ2-5,few,.,TRBV7-2,CASSLSGLETQYF,TGTGCCAGCAGCTTAAGTGGGCTAGAGACCCAGTACTTC
TRBJ2-1,few,.,TRBV4-3,CASSQIRTEQFF,TGCGCCAGCAGCCAAATACGGACAGAGCAGTTCTTC
TRBJ2-3,few,TRBD2,TRBV9,CASSVALGTSGTDTQYF,TGTGCCAGCAGCGTAGCTCTTGGGACTAGCGGCACAGATACGCAGTATTTT
TRBJ2-1,few,.,TRBV9,CASSVDSWAKYNEQFF,TGTGCCAGCAGCGTAGATAGTTGGGCCAAATACAATGAGCAGTTCTTC